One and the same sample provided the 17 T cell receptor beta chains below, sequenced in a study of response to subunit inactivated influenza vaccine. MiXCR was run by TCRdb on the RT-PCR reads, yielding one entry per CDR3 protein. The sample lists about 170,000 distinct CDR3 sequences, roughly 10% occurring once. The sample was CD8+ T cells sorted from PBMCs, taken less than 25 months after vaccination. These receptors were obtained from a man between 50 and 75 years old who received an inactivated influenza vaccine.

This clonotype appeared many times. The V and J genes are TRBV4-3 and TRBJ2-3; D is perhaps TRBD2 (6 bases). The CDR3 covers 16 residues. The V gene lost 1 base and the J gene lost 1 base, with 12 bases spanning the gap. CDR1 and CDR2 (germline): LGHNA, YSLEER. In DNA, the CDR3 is TGCGCCAGCAGCCAAGCCGCGGAGCGGGGCACAGATACGCAGTATTTT. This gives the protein CASSQAAERGTDTQYF.

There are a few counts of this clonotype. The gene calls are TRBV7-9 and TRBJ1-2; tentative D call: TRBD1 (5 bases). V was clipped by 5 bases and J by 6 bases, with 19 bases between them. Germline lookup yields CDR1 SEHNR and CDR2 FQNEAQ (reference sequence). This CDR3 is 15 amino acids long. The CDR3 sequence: CASSASGTEINGYTF. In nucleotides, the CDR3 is TGTGCCAGCAGCGCCTCCGGGACTGAGATTAATGGCTACACCTTC. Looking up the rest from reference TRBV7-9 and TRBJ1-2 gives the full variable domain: DTGVSQNPRHKITKRGQNVTFRCDPISEHNRLYWYRQTLGQGPEFLTYFQNEAQLEKSRLLSDRFSAERPKGSFSTLEIQRTEQGDSAMYLCASSASGTEINGYTFGSGTRLTVV.

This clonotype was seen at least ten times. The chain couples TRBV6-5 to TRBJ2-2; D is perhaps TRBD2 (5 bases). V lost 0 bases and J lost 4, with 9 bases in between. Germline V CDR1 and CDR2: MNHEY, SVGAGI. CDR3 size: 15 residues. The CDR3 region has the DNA TGTGCCAGCAGTTACTCCCTAGCCTCCACCGGGGAGCTGTTTTTT. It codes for CASSYSLASTGELFF.

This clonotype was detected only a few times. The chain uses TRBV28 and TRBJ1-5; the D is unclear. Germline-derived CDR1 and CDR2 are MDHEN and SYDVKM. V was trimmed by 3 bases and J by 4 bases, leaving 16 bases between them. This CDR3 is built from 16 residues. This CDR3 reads CASSFPPGGNNQPQHF. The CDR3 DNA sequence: TGTGCCAGCAGTTTTCCCCCAGGTGGGAATAATCAGCCCCAGCATTTT.

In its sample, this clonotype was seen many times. CDR3 protein: CASSRGGLGNTIYF. Here the CDR3 DNA reads TGTGCCAGCAGTCGGGGGGGATTGGGAAACACCATATATTTT. The chain recombines TRBV6-9 with TRBJ1-3; possible D gene TRBD1, 5 bases. The germline V and J ends were trimmed by 5 bases and 4 bases, with 12 bases remaining between them. CDR3 length: 14 amino acids. The germline V gene encodes CDR1 MNHGY and CDR2 SVAAGI.

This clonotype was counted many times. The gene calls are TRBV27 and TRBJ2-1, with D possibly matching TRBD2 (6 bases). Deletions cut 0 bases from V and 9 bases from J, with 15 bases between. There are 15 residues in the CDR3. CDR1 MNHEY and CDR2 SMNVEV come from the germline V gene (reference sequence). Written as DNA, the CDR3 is TGTGCCAGCAGTTTATCGACATCGGGGGAAATTGAGCAGTTCTTC. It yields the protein CASSLSTSGEIEQFF.

CDR3 residues: CASSQTLGARGSPLHF. The CDR3 DNA reads TGTGCCAGCAGCCAAACCCTGGGGGCTAGGGGGTCACCCCTCCACTTT. This chain joins TRBV14 and TRBJ1-6, with TRBD1 as a possible D gene (6 bases). The ends were cut back, 2 bases at V and 10 bases at J, with 18 bases in the middle. The germline gives CDR1 SGHDN, CDR2 FVKESK. The CDR3 is 16 amino acids.

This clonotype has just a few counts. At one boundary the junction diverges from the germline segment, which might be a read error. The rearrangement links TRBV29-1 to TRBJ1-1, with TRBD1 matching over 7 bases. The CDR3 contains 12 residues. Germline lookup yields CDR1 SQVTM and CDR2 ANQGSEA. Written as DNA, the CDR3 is TGCAGCGGGCTACAGGGGAACGCTGAAGCTTTCTTT. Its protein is CSGLQGNAEAFF. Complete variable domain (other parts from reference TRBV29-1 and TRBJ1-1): SAVISQKPSRDICQRGTSLTIQCQVDSQVTMMFWYRQQPGQSLTLIATANQGSEATYESGFVIDKFPISRPNLTFSTLTVSNMSPEDSSIYLCSGLQGNAEAFFGQGTRLTVV.

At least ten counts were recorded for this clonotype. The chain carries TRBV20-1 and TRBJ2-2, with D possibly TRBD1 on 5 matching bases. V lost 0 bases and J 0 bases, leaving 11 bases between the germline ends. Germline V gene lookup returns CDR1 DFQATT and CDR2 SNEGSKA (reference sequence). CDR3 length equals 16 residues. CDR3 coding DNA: TGCAGTGCTAGAGATGTCCAGGGAACGAACACCGGGGAGCTGTTTTTT. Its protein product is CSARDVQGTNTGELFF.

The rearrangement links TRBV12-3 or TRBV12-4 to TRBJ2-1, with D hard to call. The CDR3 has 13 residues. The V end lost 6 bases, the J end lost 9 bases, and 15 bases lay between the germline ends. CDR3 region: CASSDDPLGEQFF. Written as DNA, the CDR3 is TGTGCCAGCAGCGATGACCCGTTGGGTGAGCAGTTCTTC.

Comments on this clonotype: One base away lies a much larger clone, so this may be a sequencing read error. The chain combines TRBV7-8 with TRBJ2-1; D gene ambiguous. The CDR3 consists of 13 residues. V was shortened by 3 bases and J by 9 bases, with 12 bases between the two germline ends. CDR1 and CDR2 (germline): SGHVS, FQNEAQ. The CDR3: CASSFGQTAEQFF. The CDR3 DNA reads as TGTGCCAGCAGCTTTGGTCAGACCGCTGAGCAGTTCTTC.

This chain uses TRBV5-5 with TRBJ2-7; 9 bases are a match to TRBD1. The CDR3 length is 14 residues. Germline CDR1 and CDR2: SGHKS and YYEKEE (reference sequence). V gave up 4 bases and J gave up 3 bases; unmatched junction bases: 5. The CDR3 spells CASSHVDRGYEQYF. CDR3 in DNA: TGTGCCAGCAGCCACGTGGACAGGGGCTACGAGCAGTACTTC.

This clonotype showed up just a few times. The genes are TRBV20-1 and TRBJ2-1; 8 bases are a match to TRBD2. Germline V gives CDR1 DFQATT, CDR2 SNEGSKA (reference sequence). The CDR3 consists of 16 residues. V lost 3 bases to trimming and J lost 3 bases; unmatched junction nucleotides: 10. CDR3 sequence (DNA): TGCAGTGCTAGGGGTATTAGCGGGGAAATCTACAATGAGCAGTTCTTC. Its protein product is CSARGISGEIYNEQFF.

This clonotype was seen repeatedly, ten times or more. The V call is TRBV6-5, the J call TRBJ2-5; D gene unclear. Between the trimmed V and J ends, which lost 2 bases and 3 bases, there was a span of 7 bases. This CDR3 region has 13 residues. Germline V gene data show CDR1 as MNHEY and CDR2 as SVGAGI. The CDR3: CASSYHSKETQYF. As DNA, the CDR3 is TGTGCCAGCAGTTACCACAGCAAAGAGACCCAGTACTTC.

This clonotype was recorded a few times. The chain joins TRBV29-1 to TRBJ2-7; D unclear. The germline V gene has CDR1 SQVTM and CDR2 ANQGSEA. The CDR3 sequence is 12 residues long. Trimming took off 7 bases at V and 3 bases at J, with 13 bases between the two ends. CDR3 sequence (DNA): TGCAGCGCAGAGTTAGCCGGCTACGAGCAGTACTTC. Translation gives CSAELAGYEQYF.

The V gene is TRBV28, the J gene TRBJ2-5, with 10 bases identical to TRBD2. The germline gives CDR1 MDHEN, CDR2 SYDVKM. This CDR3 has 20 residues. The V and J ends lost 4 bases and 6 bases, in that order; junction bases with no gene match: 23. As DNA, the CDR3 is TGTGCCAGCAGTTCGTTTAGCGGGAGGCAAAACTACCAGATCCTTAAGACCCAGTACTTC. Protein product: CASSSFSGRQNYQILKTQYF.

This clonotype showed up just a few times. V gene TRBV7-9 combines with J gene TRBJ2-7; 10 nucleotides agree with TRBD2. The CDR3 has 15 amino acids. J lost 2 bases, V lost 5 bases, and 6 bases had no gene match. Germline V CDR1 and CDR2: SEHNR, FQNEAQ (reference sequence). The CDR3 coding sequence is TGTGCCAGCAGCCGGACTAGCGGTTTTCCCTACGAGCAGTACTTC. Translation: CASSRTSGFPYEQYF. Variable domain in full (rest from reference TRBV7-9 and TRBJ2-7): DTGVSQNPRHKITKRGQNVTFRCDPISEHNRLYWYRQTLGQGPEFLTYFQNEAQLEKSRLLSDRFSAERPKGSFSTLEIQRTEQGDSAMYLCASSRTSGFPYEQYFGPGTRLTVT.